This T cell receptor (beta chain) was profiled in a study of T-cell memory formation after mild COVID-19. Using its own MiXCR run on the 5' RACE reads, TCRdb lists one record per CDR3 protein. The sample has some 330,000 distinct CDR3 sequences, 20% to 25% seen once. The material sequenced was PBMCs or a T cell subset sorted from them (not recorded which). This sequence originates from an adult woman who had mild COVID-19 (a few samples of this study predate the infection). Cell type and time point are not known.

This chain's CDR3 is CASSYRQENYGYTF. The CDR3 DNA reads as TGTGCCAGCAGTTACCGACAGGAGAACTATGGCTACACCTTC. V gene TRBV7-2 combines with J gene TRBJ1-2; D is possibly TRBD1 (6 bases). The CDR3 spans 14 residues. The germline gives CDR1 SGHTA, CDR2 FQGNSA. V lost 6 bases to trimming and J lost 2 bases, with 13 bases between them.